Presented here are 11 T cell receptor beta chains from one specimen sequenced in a study of OX40 agonist ivuxolimab in advanced cancers. Here immunoSEQ multiplex PCR was the method, and the copy in TCRdb shows in-frame clones only, minus some. The table lists around 56,000 clones, more than 75% of them singletons, with approximately 1% in the top ten. Sequenced here: CD4+ or CD8+ T cells sorted from blood, sampled in a trial of the OX40 agonist ivuxolimab. These receptor sequences come from an adult with an advanced solid tumor such as melanoma, head and neck, liver or kidney cancer.

The rearrangement joins TRBV9 to TRBJ2-1, with D maybe TRBD1 (5 bases). Trimming took off 3 bases at V and 9 bases at J, with 16 bases between the two ends. The CDR3 has 14 residues. Germline values: CDR1 SGDLS, CDR2 YYNGEE. This CDR3 reads CASSEGWRLSEQFF. The CDR3 DNA sequence: TGTGCCAGCAGCGAGGGGTGGCGTCTGTCTGAGCAGTTCTTC.

The V and J genes are TRBV7-9 and TRBJ1-1, with TRBD1 matching 10 bases. The germline CDR1 and CDR2 sequences are SEHNR and FQNEAQ (reference sequence). The V gene end was trimmed by 4 bases and the J gene end by 3 bases; junction bases not matched to a gene: 5. The length of the CDR3 is 15 residues. CDR3 in amino acids: CASSSGTGEDTEAFF. CDR3 nucleotide sequence: TGTGCCAGCAGCTCGGGGACAGGGGAGGACACTGAAGCTTTCTTT. Drawing the rest from reference TRBV7-9 and TRBJ1-1, the complete variable domain is DTGVSQNPRHKITKRGQNVTFRCDPISEHNRLYWYRQTLGQGPEFLTYFQNEAQLEKSRLLSDRFSAERPKGSFSTLEIQRTEQGDSAMYLCASSSGTGEDTEAFFGQGTRLTVV.

This clone was detected once. CDR3 nucleotides: TGTGCCAGCAGCCCTACCCGGGACGTCTACAATGAGCAGTTCTTC. Translated, it gives CASSPTRDVYNEQFF. This chain joins TRBV5-5 and TRBJ2-1; perhaps D is TRBD1 or TRBD2 (5 bases each). The germline CDR1 and CDR2 sequences are SGHKS and YYEKEE (reference sequence). This CDR3 spans 15 amino acids. Trimming pared 4 bases from V and 3 bases from J, leaving 14 bases between.

This chain connects TRBV6-5 to TRBJ1-4; 7 bases align to TRBD1. Germline V gene lookup returns CDR1 MNHEY and CDR2 SVGAGI. V was clipped by 6 bases and J by 8 bases; unmatched bases: 12. There are 15 residues in the CDR3. CDR3: CASRGDQGVGEKLFF. Written as DNA, the CDR3 is TGTGCCAGCAGGGGAGATCAGGGGGTTGGGGAAAAACTGTTTTTT.

This clone turned up a few times. This chain links TRBV21-1 with TRBJ1-6. TRBV21-1 is marked as a pseudogene. The CDR3 sequence is 14 residues long. The CDR3 nucleotides are TGTGCCAGCAGCAAAGCAAGGCGGGGTTCACCCCTCCACTTT. It codes for CASSKARRGSPLHF.

The rearrangement joins TRBV5-1 to TRBJ2-7; no firm D call. This CDR3 comprises 16 residues. Germline V lookup: CDR1 SGHRS, CDR2 YFSETQ. The V and J ends lost 4 bases and 2 bases respectively, with 19 bases between them. The DNA of the CDR3 is TGCGCCAGCAGCACCGGCACCCCGAGTGTCGCCTACGAGCAGTACTTC. Amino acids: CASSTGTPSVAYEQYF.

The genes are TRBV19 and TRBJ2-6; the D gene is possibly TRBD1 (5 bases). Trimming shortened V by 3 bases and J by 3 bases, and 12 bases separated the two germline ends. The V gene's germline CDR1 is LNHDA and CDR2 SQIVND (reference sequence). The CDR3 sequence is 16 residues long. CDR3 region: CASSINGAGGANVLTF. CDR3 DNA sequence: TGTGCCAGTAGTATTAATGGGGCAGGTGGGGCCAACGTCCTGACTTTC.

This rearrangement joins TRBV2 to TRBJ1-2; D ambiguous. CDR1 is SNHLY, CDR2 FYNNEI, per germline. The V end was cut by 7 bases, the J end by 4 bases, with 13 bases between. The CDR3 sequence is 13 residues long. CDR3 nucleotides: TGTGCCAGCACCCCCCTAGGGTTCTATGGCTACACCTTC. Translated: CASTPLGFYGYTF.

CDR3 in amino acids: CASSIDTSPAYEQYF. As DNA, the CDR3 is TGTGCCAGTAGTATAGACACTAGCCCCGCCTACGAGCAGTACTTC. The rearrangement links TRBV19 to TRBJ2-7; TRBD2 is a possible D gene (6 bases). The CDR3 totals 15 residues. With 0 bases removed from V and 2 bases from J, the gap between germline ends came to 11 bases. Germline V gene sequence: CDR1 LNHDA, CDR2 SQIVND (reference sequence).

This clone has more than one count but fewer than ten. This chain uses TRBV2 with TRBJ2-3; D is possibly TRBD1 (6 bases). The germline V gene encodes CDR1 SNHLY and CDR2 FYNNEI. CDR3 length equals 15 residues. V dropped 4 bases and J dropped 6 bases, with 17 bases sitting between them. The CDR3 DNA reads as TGTGCCAGCAGTGGGGGGCAACCGGGAAAGGATACGCAGTATTTT. It translates to CASSGGQPGKDTQYF.

This rearrangement joins TRBV18 to TRBJ2-1, with D perhaps matching TRBD1 (5 bases). Germline values: CDR1 KGHSH, CDR2 LQKENI. The CDR3 length is 15 residues. Trimming took off 3 bases at V and 5 bases at J, with 14 bases between the two ends. Here the CDR3 reads CASSPGQGGDNEQFF. The CDR3 DNA follows: TGTGCCAGCTCACCGGGGCAGGGTGGGGACAATGAGCAGTTCTTC.